This T cell receptor (beta chain) was sequenced for a study of response to subunit inactivated influenza vaccine. TCRdb redid the calling of the RT-PCR reads with MiXCR, one entry per CDR3 protein. This sample carries roughly 290,000 distinct CDR3 sequences, around a fifth of them seen once, and the ten largest clones take about 9.4%. Trimming took off 5 bases at V and 7 bases at J, with 10 bases between the two ends. CDR3 length: 12 amino acids. Looked up from germline, CDR1 is SEHNR and CDR2 is FQNEAQ (reference sequence). Details on this clonotype: The antigen is not known.

Study-wide findings and caveats: Researchers suggested that each seasonal influenza vaccination recruits few new T cells.

This TCR derives from a man in his fifties or sixties who received an inactivated influenza vaccine. The material sequenced was PBMCs from blood, taken about 20 months after vaccination. The chain is built from TRBV7-9 and TRBJ2-3; D is uncertain. The CDR3 sequence: CASSPRTYTQYF. The CDR3 nucleotides are TGTGCCAGCAGCCCTCGCACGTATACGCAGTATTTT.